Shown below are 13 T cell receptor beta chains from a single sample sequenced in a study of cytomegalovirus exposure and HLA in healthy donors (dated by TCRdb to about 2017). The library was made by the immunoSEQ multiplex PCR assay. For the multiplex PCR, a mixture combining 60 forward primers for TCR Vbeta segments and 13 reverse primers for TCR Jbeta segments was used. TCRdb holds this immuneACCESS table with in-frame rearrangements only. Some clones are missing; in checked studies, unresolved V genes explain under half, and the rest has no known cause. The sample table contains more than 90,000 clones; only one count was recorded for about four fifths of them. The leading ten clones occupy less than 2% of the sample. Sequenced material: PBMCs. The receptors were gathered from a woman between 40 and 55 years old in good health and CMV-seronegative.

This chain uses TRBV12-1 with TRBJ2-4; no DNA check was done on the table's D call, TRBD2. TRBV12-1 is shown as a pseudogene. CDR3 length: 19 amino acids. CDR3 amino acids: CASSTPLAGGQGAKNIQYF. The CDR3 DNA reads TGTGCCAGCAGCACACCGTTAGCGGGGGGCCAGGGGGCCAAAAACATTCAGTACTTC.

The rearrangement joins TRBV29-1 to TRBJ2-7, with D possibly TRBD2 on 5 matching bases. Per germline, CDR1 SQVTM and CDR2 ANQGSEA. V dropped 3 bases and J dropped 4 bases, with 10 bases sitting between them. The CDR3 length is 12 residues. DNA of the CDR3: TGCAGCGTTGATGTTGGGGAGTACGAGCAGTACTTC. It specifies CSVDVGEYEQYF.

The chain employs TRBV4-3 and TRBJ2-7; 7 bases are a match to TRBD2. Germline CDR1 LGHNA, CDR2 YSLEER. V lost 1 base and J lost 6; bases outside the gene matches: 3. The CDR3 covers 13 residues. The DNA of the CDR3 is TGCGCCAGCAGCCAAGGGGGGGGTTCCGAGCAGTACTTC. Protein sequence: CASSQGGGSEQYF.

The gene calls are TRBV11-2 and TRBJ2-7; unclear D gene. Per the germline V gene, CDR1 is SGHAT and CDR2 is FQNNGV. V lost 2 bases to trimming and J lost 6 bases, with 5 bases between them. The CDR3 loop spans 11 amino acids. DNA of the CDR3: TGTGCCAGCAGCTTACTGTTCGAGCAGTACTTC. This encodes CASSLLFEQYF.

The J gene is TRBJ1-5, the V gene TRBV6-6; D is unclear. CDR1 is MNHNY and CDR2 is SVGAGI in the germline V gene (reference sequence). Trimming took 2 bases from V and 5 from J, leaving 10 bases between them. This CDR3 region has 14 residues. CDR3 amino acids: CASSYAGSHQPQHF. The CDR3 coding sequence is TGTGCCAGCAGTTACGCGGGGTCACATCAGCCCCAGCATTTT.

The V and J genes are TRBV5-1 and TRBJ1-6, with 10 bases lining up with TRBD1. This CDR3 comprises 16 residues. Germline V CDR1 and CDR2: SGHRS, YFSETQ. V lost 3 bases to trimming and J lost 9 bases; unmatched junction nucleotides: 9. CDR3 region: CASSSEPDRGLSPLHF. DNA for the CDR3: TGCGCCAGCAGCTCGGAACCCGACAGGGGGCTTTCACCCCTCCACTTT.

This clone was observed a handful of times. The rearrangement joins TRBV6-6 to TRBJ1-2, with 8 bases fitting TRBD1. The CDR3 extends over 15 amino acids. The trim removed 3 bases at V and 6 bases at J, leaving 9 bases unmatched. Germline V gene sequence: CDR1 MNHNY, CDR2 SVGAGI (reference sequence). CDR3 in DNA: TGTGCCAGCAGTTATTCCGGACAGGGAGGAGATGGCTACACCTTC. This sequence encodes CASSYSGQGGDGYTF.

The chain has TRBV7-2 and TRBJ2-1; 9 bases are shared with TRBD2. The length of the CDR3 is 15 residues. J was trimmed by 8 bases and V by 1 base; bases with no gene match: 6. Germline V gives CDR1 SGHTA, CDR2 FQGNSA. For the CDR3, the DNA is TGTGCCAGCAGCTTAGTTCGCGGGGGGGCTTATGAGCAGTTCTTC. Amino acids: CASSLVRGGAYEQFF.

V is TRBV11-2 and J is TRBJ2-3; 7 bases fit TRBD2. The V gene's germline CDR1 is SGHAT and CDR2 FQNNGV. The CDR3 contains 16 residues. The J segment lost 2 bases and the V segment lost 3 bases, leaving 8 bases of the junction unmatched. The CDR3 sequence is CASSFPTSAHTDTQYF. The CDR3 coding sequence is TGTGCCAGCAGCTTCCCTACTAGCGCCCACACAGATACGCAGTATTTT.

A single count supports this clone. The junction differs from germline at one of its ends, possibly a read error. At the DNA level, this CDR3 is encoded by other sequences in the same sample as well. The chain combines TRBV18 with TRBJ1-1; TRBD1 matches at 10 bases. The CDR3 has 14 residues. CDR1 is KGHSH, CDR2 LQKENI, per germline. The CDR3 protein is CASSRQGAGTEAFF. CDR3 nucleotides: TGCGCCAGCTCACGACAGGGGGCGGGCACTGAAGCTTTCTTT.

V is TRBV6-1 and J is TRBJ2-1; TRBD2 is a possible D gene (5 bases). The CDR3 is made up of 15 amino acids. Trimming took off 6 bases at V and 6 bases at J, with 18 bases between the two ends. Germline-derived CDR1 and CDR2 are MNHNS and SASEGT. As DNA, the CDR3 is TGTGCCAGCAGGTACGGAGCGGATTTTGCCAATGAGCAGTTCTTC. The encoded protein is CASRYGADFANEQFF.

This clone was counted only a few times. This rearrangement joins TRBV19 to TRBJ2-5, with 14 nucleotides matching TRBD2. Near its end, the DNA agrees better with TRBJ2-7, so the J call may be wrong. This CDR3 has 16 amino acids. Germline loops: CDR1 LNHDA, CDR2 SQIVND (reference sequence). The CDR3 nucleotides are TGTGCCAGTTCGGGACTAGCGGGAGCCCTAGGCTACGAGCAGTACTTC. Amino acids: CASSGLAGALGYEQYF.

The rearrangement joins TRBV6-1 to TRBJ2-1; TRBD2 is a possible D gene (5 bases). Germline CDR1 is MNHNS and CDR2 is SASEGT. The CDR3 has 13 amino acids. Trimming shortened V by 1 base and J by 8 bases, and 9 bases separated the two germline ends. CDR3 DNA sequence: TGTGCCAGCAGTGAAGAGAATAGCGATGAGCAGTTCTTC. Its protein is CASSEENSDEQFF.